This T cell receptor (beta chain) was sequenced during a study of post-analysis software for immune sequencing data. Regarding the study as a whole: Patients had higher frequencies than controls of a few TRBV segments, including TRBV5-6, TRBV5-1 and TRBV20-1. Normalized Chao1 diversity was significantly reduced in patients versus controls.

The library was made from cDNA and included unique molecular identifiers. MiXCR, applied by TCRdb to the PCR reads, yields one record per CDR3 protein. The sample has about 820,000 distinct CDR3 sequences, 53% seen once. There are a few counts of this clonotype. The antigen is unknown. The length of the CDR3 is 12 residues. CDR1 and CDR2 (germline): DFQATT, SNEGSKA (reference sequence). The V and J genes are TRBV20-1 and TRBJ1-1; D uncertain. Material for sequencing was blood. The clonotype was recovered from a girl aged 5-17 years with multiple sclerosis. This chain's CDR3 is CNADGVNTEAFF. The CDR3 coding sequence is TGCAATGCGGATGGGGTAAACACTGAAGCTTTCTTT.